This T cell receptor (beta chain) was captured by sequencing in a study of shared clonotypes between healthy human individuals. The input for sorted-subset replicate PCRs was approximately 190 ng DNA, about 30,000 T cell genomes. Method: immunoSEQ multiplex PCR; TCRdb's copy keeps in-frame clones and lacks some. The repertoire holds under 2,000,000 clones, with approximately 94% as singletons. CD8 cells regarded as naive lacked CD45RO, were positively chosen for CCR7, and omitted terminally differentiated effector memory CD45RA+ cells. The ends lost 8 bases at V and 8 bases at J; junction bases unmatched: 16. Germline V gives CDR1 MRHNA, CDR2 SNTAGT. CDR3 length: 16 residues.

Sequenced: naive CD8+ T cells sorted from blood. This clonotype was obtained from a man aged 18 to 30 in good health. The gene calls are TRBV6-4 and TRBJ2-3; TRBD2 agrees at 10 bases. The CDR3 region is CASSPPAGGVHGTQYF. The DNA of the CDR3 is TGTGCCAGCTCCCCTCCAGCGGGGGGGGTTCATGGTACGCAGTATTTT.